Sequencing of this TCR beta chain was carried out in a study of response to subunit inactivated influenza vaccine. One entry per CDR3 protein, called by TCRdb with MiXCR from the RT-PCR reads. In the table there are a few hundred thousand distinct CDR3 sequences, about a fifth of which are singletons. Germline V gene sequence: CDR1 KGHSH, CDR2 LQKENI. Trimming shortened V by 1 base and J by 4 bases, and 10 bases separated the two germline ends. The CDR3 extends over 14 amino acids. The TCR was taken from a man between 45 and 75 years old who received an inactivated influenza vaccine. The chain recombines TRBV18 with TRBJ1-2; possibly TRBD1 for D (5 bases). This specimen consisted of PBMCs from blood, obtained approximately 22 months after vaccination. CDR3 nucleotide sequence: TGTGCCAGCTCACCACGAGGACATATCTATGGCTACACCTTC. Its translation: CASSPRGHIYGYTF.